This paragraph covers one T cell receptor beta chain sequence. No antigen is known for it. The sample originates from a study of cytomegalovirus exposure and HLA in healthy donors. About the study: Some 85 million unique TCRs from HLA-typed donors were held in an early data release.

Broader study findings: CMV serostatus was the only immune exposure information that was available.

The PCR employed 60 Vbeta primers together with 13 Jbeta primers. The protocol was immunoSEQ multiplex PCR, while the TCRdb copy is restricted to in-frame clones and leaves out a portion. Of roughly 240,000 clones in the sample, more than 75% were seen once. This clonotype was sampled from a girl aged 2 to 10 in good health and CMV-seronegative. The sample consisted of PBMCs.

The CDR3: CASSVAVGEGETQYF. DNA of the CDR3: TGTGCCAGCAGCGTAGCCGTAGGGGAGGGGGAGACCCAGTACTTC. The chain recombines TRBV9 with TRBJ2-5; the match to TRBD2 covers 7 bases. V gave up 0 bases and J gave up 5 bases; unmatched junction bases: 7. Germline values: CDR1 SGDLS, CDR2 YYNGEE. The CDR3 has 15 residues.